A single sample is the source of the 23 T cell receptor beta chains below, sequenced in a study of CD8+CD57+ T cells in acquired aplastic anemia. Sequencing was done on patients that had shown CD8+CD57+ cell expansion by flow cytometry. Investigators profiled TCR beta VDJ and CDR3 from genomic DNA template. A single record per CDR3 protein comes from TCRdb applying MiXCR to the reads. The table has around 170,000 distinct CDR3 sequences, around half seen once. The sequenced sample consisted of sorted CD4+, CD8+, or CD8+CD57+ T cells (not recorded which) from PBMCs. These receptors all stem from a human donor with aplastic anemia.

This clonotype was counted many times. V usage is TRBV25-1 and J usage is TRBJ2-4, with D perhaps TRBD2 (5 bases). V was shortened by 5 bases and J by 0 bases, with 20 bases between the two germline ends. CDR1 is MGHDK and CDR2 is SYGVNS in the germline V gene. This CDR3 has 18 amino acids. CDR3 region: CASSCSGETSLAKNIQYF. The CDR3 region has the DNA TGTGCCAGCAGTTGCTCCGGGGAGACTTCCCTAGCCAAAAACATTCAGTACTTC.

The V and J genes are TRBV5-5 and TRBJ1-6, with D uncertain. The CDR3 is 16 residues long. In germline, CDR1 is SGHKS, CDR2 YYEKEE (reference sequence). Trimming stripped 2 bases from V and 7 bases from J, with 16 bases between. Here the CDR3 reads CASSLVGQRENSPLHF. The DNA for the CDR3 is TGTGCCAGCAGCTTAGTAGGGCAACGGGAAAATTCACCCCTCCACTTT.

The V gene is TRBV28, the J gene TRBJ2-2; D not resolved. Germline values: CDR1 MDHEN, CDR2 SYDVKM. The CDR3 spans 16 residues. Trimming cost V 2 bases and J 0 bases, with 10 bases left between them. DNA for the CDR3: TGTGCCAGCAGTTTAGTAGCACAGCCGAACACCGGGGAGCTGTTTTTT. Translated: CASSLVAQPNTGELFF.

The chain employs TRBV7-8 and TRBJ1-1, with D hard to call. V lost 4 bases and J 3 bases, leaving 15 bases between the germline ends. The CDR3 totals 15 residues. CDR1 SGHVS and CDR2 FQNEAQ come from the germline V gene. CDR3 sequence (DNA): TGTGCCAGCAGCTCGCACTGGGCCTTAGACACTGAAGCTTTCTTT. The encoded protein is CASSSHWALDTEAFF.

The J gene is TRBJ2-1, the V gene TRBV9; TRBD2 agrees at 11 bases. The germline V gene encodes CDR1 SGDLS and CDR2 YYNGEE. The CDR3 covers 15 residues. J was trimmed by 9 bases and V by 3 bases; bases with no gene match: 8. In nucleotides, the CDR3 is TGTGCCAGCAGCGGACAGACTAGCGGGACGGGTGAGCAGTTCTTC. Protein product: CASSGQTSGTGEQFF.

In this sample, this clonotype turned up many times. A much more abundant neighbour one base away suggests this may be a read error. This chain connects TRBV25-1 to TRBJ2-5; no clear D. The CDR3 is made up of 14 amino acids. CDR1 is MGHDK and CDR2 is SYGVNS in the germline V gene. CDR3 loop: CASSDFRVQEAQYF. The CDR3 DNA follows: TGTGCCAGCAGTGATTTTAGGGTCCAAGAGGCCCAGTACTTC.

This clonotype was detected ten times or more. V usage is TRBV15 and J usage is TRBJ1-4; 8 bases are shared with TRBD1. Germline V gives CDR1 LNHNV, CDR2 YYDKDF (reference sequence). There are 16 residues in the CDR3. V lost 5 bases to trimming and J lost 4 bases; unmatched junction nucleotides: 9. The CDR3 DNA follows: TGTGCCACCAGCCCCCCTGGGACAGGTTTTAATGAAAAACTGTTTTTT. Its protein is CATSPPGTGFNEKLFF.

This clonotype was counted many times. The chain carries TRBV20-1 and TRBJ2-7, with D unclear. The ends were cut back, 3 bases at V and 1 base at J, with 10 bases in the middle. Looked up from germline, CDR1 is DFQATT and CDR2 is SNEGSKA (reference sequence). The CDR3 has 13 residues. CDR3 DNA sequence: TGCAGTGCTAGCCCCCCAGTTTCCTACGAGCAGTACTTC. It encodes CSASPPVSYEQYF.

A few counts support this clonotype. The chain joins TRBV24-1 to TRBJ2-1; D gene unclear. CDR3 length equals 15 residues. Germline-derived CDR1 and CDR2 are KGHDR and SFDVKD. V gave up 5 bases and J gave up 2 bases, with 12 bases separating them. CDR3 in amino acids: CATSGVGSPYNEQFF. The CDR3 nucleotides read TGTGCCACCAGTGGGGTGGGCTCCCCCTACAATGAGCAGTTCTTC.

V usage is TRBV7-3 and J usage is TRBJ1-2; TRBD1 might be the D (6 bases). The V and J ends lost 0 bases and 7 bases respectively, with 15 bases between them. Germline loops: CDR1 SGHTA, CDR2 FQGTGA. This CDR3 has 15 amino acids. The CDR3 loop reads CASSLTRDDRTGYTF. Written as DNA, the CDR3 is TGTGCCAGCAGCTTAACGCGGGATGACAGGACTGGCTACACCTTC.

V usage is TRBV9 and J usage is TRBJ2-3; D is uncertain. This CDR3 contains 11 residues. The V gene lost 7 bases and the J gene lost 3 bases, with 6 bases spanning the gap. Germline V gene lookup returns CDR1 SGDLS and CDR2 YYNGEE. DNA of the CDR3: TGTGCCAGCGGGAAAACAGATACGCAGTATTTT. Translating gives CASGKTDTQYF.

This chain joins TRBV15 and TRBJ2-3, with D uncertain. Germline V CDR1 and CDR2: LNHNV, YYDKDF (reference sequence). This CDR3 has 13 residues. V was shortened by 7 bases and J by 2 bases, with 10 bases between the two germline ends. The CDR3: CATKMEHTDTQYF. In DNA form, the CDR3 reads TGTGCCACCAAAATGGAGCACACAGATACGCAGTATTTT.

CDR3 coding DNA: TGTGCCACCAGTTTCGAGGGGTCCTATGGCTACACCTTC. This sequence encodes CATSFEGSYGYTF. This chain links TRBV24-1 with TRBJ1-2; D is perhaps TRBD1 (5 bases). Trimming removed 6 bases at V and 4 bases at J, with 11 bases between. The CDR3 has 13 residues. Germline V gene sequence: CDR1 KGHDR, CDR2 SFDVKD.

There are many counts of this clonotype. This chain connects TRBV19 to TRBJ1-1; D remains ambiguous. Germline V gene sequence: CDR1 LNHDA, CDR2 SQIVND (reference sequence). The CDR3 contains 13 residues. Trimming cost V 3 bases and J 2 bases, with 7 bases left between them. The CDR3 here is CASSIEDNTEAFF. The CDR3, as DNA: TGTGCCAGTAGTATCGAGGATAACACTGAAGCTTTCTTT. The full variable domain, completed using reference TRBV19 and TRBJ1-1, is DGGITQSPKYLFRKEGQNVTLSCEQNLNHDAMYWYRQDPGQGLRLIYYSQIVNDFQKGDIAEGYSVSREKKESFPLTVTSAQKNPTAFYLCASSIEDNTEAFFGQGTRLTVV.

The CDR3 DNA follows: TGTGCCATCAGTGGCACCAGGACCGGGACAGGGGCCACTGAAGCTTTCTTT. It yields the protein CAISGTRTGTGATEAFF. The chain links TRBV10-3 to TRBJ1-1; 10 nucleotides line up with TRBD1. CDR1 is ENHRY and CDR2 is SYGVKD in the germline V gene. CDR3 length: 17 residues. Trimming cost V 4 bases and J 4 bases; bases outside gene matches: 12.

This clonotype was detected only a few times. One end of the junction is discordant with germline, which a read error may explain. The chain has TRBV4-2 and TRBJ2-1; TRBD2 aligns across 11 bases. There are 16 residues in the CDR3. Germline values: CDR1 LGHNA, CDR2 YNFKEQ. CDR3 bases: TGTGCCAGCAGCCAAGAGGTCGGGACTAGCGGCAATGAGCAGTCCTTC. Translated: CASSQEVGTSGNEQSF.

In this sample, this clonotype turned up many times. This chain links TRBV6-1 with TRBJ1-1; D might be TRBD1 (5 bases). CDR1 and CDR2 from the germline V gene are MNHNS and SASEGT. V lost 5 bases and J 6 bases, leaving 16 bases between the germline ends. The CDR3 consists of 14 residues. This chain's CDR3 is CASSPQTGRSEAFF. The CDR3 bases are TGTGCCAGCAGTCCACAAACAGGAAGGTCTGAAGCTTTCTTT.

This clonotype was counted ten times or more. The DNA for the CDR3 is TGTGCCAGCAGCTTAAGCGACAGGGCGGGGGAGCAGTACTTC. This gives the protein CASSLSDRAGEQYF. The chain is built from TRBV7-9 and TRBJ2-7; tentatively, D is TRBD1 (7 bases). CDR1 and CDR2 from the germline V gene are SEHNR and FQNEAQ (reference sequence). The CDR3 is 14 residues long. Trimming shortened V by 2 bases and J by 7 bases, and 15 bases separated the two germline ends.

The chain links TRBV5-6 to TRBJ2-3; possible D gene TRBD2, 5 bases. CDR3 length: 13 amino acids. Trimming removed 7 bases at V and 5 bases at J, with 14 bases between. The germline V gene has CDR1 SGHDT and CDR2 YYEEEE. CDR3 bases: TGTGCCAGCGGTCAGGAGGTGGGAGATACGCAGTATTTT. Encoded protein: CASGQEVGDTQYF.

This clonotype was seen repeatedly, ten times or more. This chain joins TRBV5-8 and TRBJ2-5, with TRBD2 identical over 12 bases. The CDR3 contains 16 residues. Trimming removed 2 bases from V and 7 bases from J; junction bases left unmatched: 9. Germline V gene lookup returns CDR1 SGHTS and CDR2 YDEGEE. CDR3 sequence reads: CASSLTSGGTSWTQYF. The CDR3 DNA follows: TGTGCCAGCAGCTTAACTAGCGGGGGGACCTCCTGGACCCAGTACTTC. The full variable domain, rest sourced from reference TRBV5-8 and TRBJ2-5, is EAGVTQSPTHLIKTRGQQATLRCSPISGHTSVYWYQQALGLGLQFLLWYDEGEERNRGNFPPRFSGRQFPNYSSELNVNALELEDSALYLCASSLTSGGTSWTQYFGPGTRLLVL.

The chain links TRBV12-3 or TRBV12-4 to TRBJ2-7; no clear D. The germline V and J ends were trimmed by 6 bases and 3 bases, with 12 bases remaining between them. This CDR3 comprises 13 residues. The CDR3 here is CASSPSVYYEQYF. CDR3 DNA sequence: TGTGCCAGCAGCCCGAGCGTCTACTACGAGCAGTACTTC.

V usage is TRBV19 and J usage is TRBJ1-2, with D perhaps matching TRBD1 (5 bases). The V and J ends lost 2 bases and 4 bases respectively, with 14 bases between them. The germline gives CDR1 LNHDA, CDR2 SQIVND (reference sequence). This CDR3 comprises 15 residues. CDR3 in amino acids: CASSIPGRGVYGYTF. Written as DNA, the CDR3 is TGTGCCAGTAGTATACCGGGACGGGGAGTCTATGGCTACACCTTC.

This clonotype occurred many times. The V gene is TRBV12-3 or TRBV12-4, the J gene TRBJ1-5, with 7 bases that match TRBD1. The CDR3 runs 12 residues. With V trimmed by 10 bases and J by 7 bases, 7 bases remained unmatched. CDR3 sequence reads: CATATGRQPQHF. As DNA, the CDR3 is TGTGCCACTGCGACAGGGCGACAGCCCCAGCATTTT.